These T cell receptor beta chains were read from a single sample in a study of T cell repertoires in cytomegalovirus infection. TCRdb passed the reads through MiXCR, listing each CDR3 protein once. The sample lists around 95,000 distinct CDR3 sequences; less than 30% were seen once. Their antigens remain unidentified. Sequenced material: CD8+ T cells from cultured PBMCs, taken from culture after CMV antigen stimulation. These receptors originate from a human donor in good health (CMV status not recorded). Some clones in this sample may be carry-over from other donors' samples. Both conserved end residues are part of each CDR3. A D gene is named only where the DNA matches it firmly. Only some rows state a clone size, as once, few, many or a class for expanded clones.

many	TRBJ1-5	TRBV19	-	CASSSSTAYQPQHF	TGTGCCAGTAGTAGTTCGACAGCTTATCAGCCCCAGCATTTT
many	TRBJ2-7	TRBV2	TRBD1	CASSGGQSTYEQYF	TGTGCCAGCAGTGGGGGACAGAGCACCTACGAGCAGTACTTC
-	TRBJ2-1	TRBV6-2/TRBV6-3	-	CASSLTDGPSSYNEQFF	TGTGCCAGCAGTTTAACGGACGGACCTAGCTCCTACAATGAGCAGTTCTTC
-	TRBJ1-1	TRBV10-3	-	CAISELVAVNTEAFF	TGTGCCATCAGTGAGTTGGTGGCCGTTAACACTGAAGCTTTCTTT
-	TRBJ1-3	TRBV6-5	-	CASSYASGNTIYF	TGTGCCAGCAGTTACGCCTCTGGAAACACCATATATTTT
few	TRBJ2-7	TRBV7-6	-	CASSQQGGYEQYF	TGTGCCAGCAGCCAACAAGGGGGCTACGAGCAGTACTTC
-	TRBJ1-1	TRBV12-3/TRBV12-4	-	CASSFGGIAEAFF	TGTGCCAGCAGTTTTGGGGGCATCGCTGAAGCTTTCTTT
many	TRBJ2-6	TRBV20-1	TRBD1	CSARDYRDRAGANVLTF	TGCAGTGCTAGAGATTACAGAGACAGGGCTGGGGCCAACGTCCTGACTTTC
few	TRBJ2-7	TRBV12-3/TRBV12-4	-	CASSLGFQDFSYEQYF	TGTGCCAGCAGTTTAGGCTTTCAGGACTTCTCCTACGAGCAGTACTTC
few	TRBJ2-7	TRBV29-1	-	CSVELGSYEQYF	TGCAGCGTTGAGTTAGGGTCCTACGAGCAGTACTTC
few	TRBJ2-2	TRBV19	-	CASARGGELFF	TGTGCCAGTGCTCGGGGCGGGGAGCTGTTTTTT
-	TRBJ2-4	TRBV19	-	CASKFVGAKNIQYF	TGTGCCAGTAAATTCGTGGGGGCCAAAAACATTCAGTACTTC
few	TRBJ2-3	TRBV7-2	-	CASSLWGGATDTQYF	TGTGCCAGCAGCCTATGGGGGGGGGCCACAGATACGCAGTATTTT
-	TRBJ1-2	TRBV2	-	CADGGALRDGYTF	TGTGCCGACGGGGGAGCCCTCCGGGATGGCTACACCTTC
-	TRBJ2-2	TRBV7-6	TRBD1	CASSWTGPGELFF	TGTGCCAGCAGCTGGACAGGGCCCGGGGAGCTGTTTTTT
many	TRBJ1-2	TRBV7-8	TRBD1	CASSPTGEANYGYTF	TGTGCCAGCAGTCCTACAGGGGAAGCTAACTATGGCTACACCTTC
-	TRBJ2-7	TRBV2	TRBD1	CASSEVGQEYYEQYF	TGTGCCAGCAGTGAAGTGGGACAGGAGTACTACGAGCAGTACTTC
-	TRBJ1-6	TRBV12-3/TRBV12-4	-	CASRLTEDGWDSPLHF	TGTGCCAGCAGACTAACAGAAGATGGGTGGGATTCACCCCTCCACTTT
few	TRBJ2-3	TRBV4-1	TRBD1	CASSPVVVDRGFADTQYF	TGCGCCAGCAGCCCGGTGGTGGTGGACAGGGGATTCGCAGATACGCAGTATTTT
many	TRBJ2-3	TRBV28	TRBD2	CATGTAGVPDTQYF	TGTGCCACCGGGACGGCGGGGGTTCCTGATACGCAGTATTTT
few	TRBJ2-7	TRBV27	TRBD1	CASSKGTGGYEQYF	TGTGCCAGCTCTAAGGGGACAGGGGGATACGAGCAGTACTTC
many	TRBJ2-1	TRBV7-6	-	CASSTGLNEQFF	TGTGCCAGCAGCACAGGGTTGAATGAGCAGTTCTTC
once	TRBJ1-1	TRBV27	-	CASTLRANTEAFF	TGTGCCAGCACCCTACGAGCGAACACTGAAGCTTTCTTT
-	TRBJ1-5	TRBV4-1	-	CASGWTENQPQHF	TGCGCCAGCGGTTGGACAGAAAATCAGCCCCAGCATTTT
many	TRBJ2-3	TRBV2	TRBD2	CASAGSGGSTDTQYF	TGTGCCAGCGCGGGAAGCGGGGGTAGCACAGATACGCAGTATTTT
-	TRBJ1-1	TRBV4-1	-	CASSQDDRGGTEAVF	TGCGCCAGCAGCCAAGATGATCGGGGTGGAACTGAAGCTGTCTTT
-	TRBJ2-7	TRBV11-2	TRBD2	CASSFVIAGGLYEQYF	TGTGCCAGCAGCTTCGTAATAGCGGGGGGTCTCTACGAGCAGTACTTC
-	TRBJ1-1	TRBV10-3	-	CAISPGTVNTEAFF	TGTGCCATCAGTCCGGGGACGGTGAACACTGAAGCTTTCTTT
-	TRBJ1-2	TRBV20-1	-	CSAIGYYTF	TGCAGTGCTATCGGTTACTACACCTTC
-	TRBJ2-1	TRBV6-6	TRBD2	CASSDRTSGVNAYNEQFF	TGTGCCAGCAGTGATCGGACTAGCGGGGTCAACGCCTACAATGAGCAGTTCTTC
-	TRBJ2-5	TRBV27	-	CASSLMAGQETQYF	TGTGCCAGCAGTTTAATGGCAGGTCAAGAGACCCAGTACTTC
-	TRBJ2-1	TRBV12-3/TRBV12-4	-	CASSLILYNEQFF	TGTGCCAGCAGTTTAATCCTCTACAATGAGCAGTTCTTC
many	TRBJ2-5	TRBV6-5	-	CASSLTLVQVTETQYF	TGTGCCAGCAGTCTTACACTTGTCCAGGTTACGGAGACCCAGTACTTC
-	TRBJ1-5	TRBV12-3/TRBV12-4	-	CASSPGGTAPYQPQHF	TGTGCCAGCAGTCCTGGGGGGACTGCGCCTTATCAGCCCCAGCATTTT
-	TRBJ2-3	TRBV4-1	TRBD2	CASSQLATSGVSDTQYF	TGCGCCAGCAGCCAGCTGGCCACTAGCGGGGTTTCAGATACGCAGTATTTT
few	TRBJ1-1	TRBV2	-	CASSEWGNTEAFF	TGTGCCAGCAGTGAATGGGGGAACACTGAAGCTTTCTTT